Presented here are 28 T cell receptor beta chains from one specimen sequenced in a study of blood T cell repertoires in COVID-19 (dated by TCRdb to 2018 to 2021). The library was prepared using the immunoSEQ multiplex PCR assay. This immuneACCESS table, as held by TCRdb, lists in-frame sequences with V and J called but not all clones. Of the missing ones, under half trace to an unresolved V gene in checked studies; the others have no known cause. This sample holds hundreds of thousands of clones; roughly 89% were observed only once. The ten top clones hold around 5.8% of the sample. The sequenced material came from PBMCs or T cells enriched from blood (not recorded which). The receptors were gathered from a middle-aged woman who had recovered from COVID-19.

The chain joins TRBV28 to TRBJ2-7; 9 nucleotides agree with TRBD1. V lost 8 bases, J lost 4 bases, and 6 bases stayed unmatched. Looked up from germline, CDR1 is MDHEN and CDR2 is SYDVKM. This CDR3 has 13 residues. The CDR3 DNA is TGTGCCAGCCGGGACAGGGTGTTTTACGAGCAGTACTTC. Protein product: CASRDRVFYEQYF.

V is TRBV12-5 and J is TRBJ2-3; the match to TRBD2 covers 7 bases. CDR1 and CDR2 from the germline V gene are LGHNT and FRNRAP. The CDR3 is 15 amino acids. Losses at the gene ends were 3 bases for V and 1 base for J; bases not matched to a gene: 4. CDR3 coding DNA: TGTGCTAGTGGTTTAGCGGGGCAAGGCACAGATACGCAGTATTTT. The encoded protein is CASGLAGQGTDTQYF.

The chain joins TRBV7-2 to TRBJ1-6, with D hard to call. This CDR3 is 14 amino acids long. From germline, CDR1 is SGHTA and CDR2 FQGNSA. The V end was cut by 2 bases, the J end by 9 bases, with 11 bases between. For the CDR3, the DNA is TGTGCCAGCAGCTTAAGTCTGGCCAGTTCACCCCTCCACTTT. Translation gives CASSLSLASSPLHF.

The chain is built from TRBV2 and TRBJ1-1, with 9 bases matching TRBD1. The trim removed 6 bases at V and 7 bases at J, leaving 12 bases unmatched. The length of the CDR3 is 15 residues. Germline lookup yields CDR1 SNHLY and CDR2 FYNNEI. The CDR3 nucleotides are TGTGCCAGCAGCGAACTGGCCGGGACAGGGAGTGAAGCTTTCTTT. Amino acids: CASSELAGTGSEAFF.

This clone occurred a few times. This chain links TRBV2 with TRBJ2-1; 11 positions agree with TRBD2. Losses at the gene ends were 5 bases for V and 7 bases for J; bases not matched to a gene: 13. This CDR3 is 17 amino acids long. Germline CDR1 is SNHLY and CDR2 is FYNNEI. The CDR3 DNA is TGTGCCAGCAGTTCCCCCGTTAGCGGGAGGGCCGGTAATGAGCAGTTCTTC. Translated, it gives CASSSPVSGRAGNEQFF. Using reference TRBV2 and TRBJ2-1 for the parts outside the CDR3, the full variable domain is EPEVTQTPSHQVTQMGQEVILRCVPISNHLYFYWYRQILGQKVEFLVSFYNNEISEKSEIFDDQFSVERPDGSNFTLKIRSTKLEDSAMYFCASSSPVSGRAGNEQFFGPGTRLTVL.

V gene TRBV28 combines with J gene TRBJ2-7; possibly TRBD1 for D (5 bases). The CDR3 totals 15 residues. Between the trimmed V and J ends, which lost 7 bases and 1 base, there was a span of 17 bases. The V gene's germline CDR1 is MDHEN and CDR2 SYDVKM. In DNA form, the CDR3 reads TGTGCCAGCAACCTACTCCTAAGGGGATCCTACGAGCAGTACTTC. This sequence encodes CASNLLLRGSYEQYF.

About this clone itself: Other DNA sequences in the same sample also yield this CDR3. This sequence joins TRBV5-1 and TRBJ2-5; 10 bases are shared with TRBD2. Looked up from germline, CDR1 is SGHRS and CDR2 is YFSETQ. This CDR3 spans 14 amino acids. Trimming cost V 0 bases and J 4 bases; bases outside gene matches: 0. As DNA, the CDR3 is TGCGCCAGCAGCTTGGGACTAGCGGGAGAGACCCAGTACTTC. It is translated as CASSLGLAGETQYF.

The rearrangement joins TRBV11-3 to TRBJ1-5, with 8 bases lining up with TRBD1. The CDR3 totals 15 residues. With 5 bases clipped from V and 4 bases from J, the junction kept 7 bases outside the gene matches. Germline lookup yields CDR1 SGHNT and CDR2 YENEEA. The CDR3 is CASSTDRDFNQPQHF. The DNA of the CDR3 is TGTGCCAGCAGCACGGACAGGGACTTTAATCAGCCCCAGCATTTT.

This rearrangement joins TRBV5-1 to TRBJ2-3, with 10 positions matching TRBD2. V dropped 0 bases and J dropped 6; count of bases not matched to a gene: 4. Germline values: CDR1 SGHRS, CDR2 YFSETQ. The CDR3 extends over 15 amino acids. This CDR3 is CASSLVLAGDDTQYF. The CDR3 DNA reads TGCGCCAGCAGCTTGGTGCTAGCGGGGGATGATACGCAGTATTTT.

The chain is built from TRBV2 and TRBJ2-3; 7 nucleotides match TRBD2. CDR3 length: 15 amino acids. Germline V gives CDR1 SNHLY, CDR2 FYNNEI. Germline trimming cut 3 bases from V and 2 bases from J; bases unmatched to any gene: 5. CDR3 amino acids: CASSDYREATDTQYF. The CDR3 region has the DNA TGTGCCAGCAGTGACTACCGGGAGGCCACAGATACGCAGTATTTT.

The chain recombines TRBV7-2 with TRBJ2-3, with D perhaps matching TRBD2 (5 bases). The CDR3 has 16 residues. The germline V and J ends were trimmed by 3 bases and 0 bases, with 13 bases remaining between them. Per germline, CDR1 SGHTA and CDR2 FQGNSA. The CDR3 here is CASSFSQRKSTDTQYF. Here the CDR3 DNA reads TGTGCCAGCAGCTTTTCGCAGCGGAAGAGCACAGATACGCAGTATTTT.

This rearrangement joins TRBV5-1 to TRBJ1-4; D possibly corresponds to TRBD1 (6 bases). The V and J ends lost 1 base and 7 bases respectively, with 14 bases between them. The CDR3 loop spans 15 amino acids. CDR1 SGHRS and CDR2 YFSETQ come from the germline V gene. Here the CDR3 reads CASSLRAGEGEKLFF. Here the CDR3 DNA reads TGCGCCAGCAGCTTGAGGGCAGGGGAGGGTGAAAAACTGTTTTTT.

With respect to this clone: The junction shows a germline mismatch at one end, possibly a read error. The chain has TRBV19 and TRBJ2-7; 8 bases fit TRBD2. The CDR3 runs to 11 residues. In germline, CDR1 is LNHDA, CDR2 SQIVND (reference sequence). This chain's CDR3 is CQRESAYEQYF. The CDR3 nucleotides read TGCCAGCGGGAGTCGGCTTACGAGCAGTACTTC. Supplemented by reference TRBV19 and TRBJ2-7, the full variable domain reads DGGITQSPKYLFRKEGQNVTLSCEQNLNHDAMYWYRQDPGQGLRLIYYSQIVNDFQKGDIAEGYSVSREKKESFPLTVTSAQKNPTAFYLCQRESAYEQYFGPGTRLTVT.

J is TRBJ2-2 and V is TRBV5-1; weak D call: TRBD1 (6 bases). The V end lost 3 bases, the J end lost 4 bases, and 16 bases lay between the germline ends. This CDR3 comprises 16 residues. Germline V gene lookup returns CDR1 SGHRS and CDR2 YFSETQ. The CDR3 sequence: CASSYPKGEPTGELFF. CDR3 DNA: TGCGCCAGCAGCTACCCGAAGGGGGAGCCCACCGGGGAGCTGTTTTTT.

The chain has TRBV7-9 and TRBJ2-1; 7 nucleotides match TRBD2. CDR1 is SEHNR and CDR2 is FQNEAQ in the germline V gene (reference sequence). V was pared by 2 bases and J by 2 bases, with 6 bases of the junction left unmatched. The CDR3 contains 16 residues. CDR3 nucleotide sequence: TGTGCCAGCAGCTTATGGTCTAGCGGAACCTACAATGAGCAGTTCTTC. Translated: CASSLWSSGTYNEQFF. The variable domain in full, completed from reference TRBV7-9 and TRBJ2-1, reads DTGVSQNPRHKITKRGQNVTFRCDPISEHNRLYWYRQTLGQGPEFLTYFQNEAQLEKSRLLSDRFSAERPKGSFSTLEIQRTEQGDSAMYLCASSLWSSGTYNEQFFGPGTRLTVL.

The count of this clone is one. The chain uses TRBV18 and TRBJ2-5; 8 nucleotides line up with TRBD2. From germline, CDR1 is KGHSH and CDR2 LQKENI. Unmatched junction bases numbered 8, after V lost 3 bases and J lost 2 bases. The length of the CDR3 is 16 residues. The CDR3 bases are TGTGCCAGCTCACCGGCTAGACTAGCGACACAAGAGACCCAGTACTTC. It codes for CASSPARLATQETQYF.

The chain joins TRBV29-1 to TRBJ1-3; a weak D match, TRBD1 (6 bases). Trimming took 7 bases from V and 5 from J, leaving 15 bases between them. This CDR3 is 13 amino acids long. CDR1 and CDR2 from the germline V gene are SQVTM and ANQGSEA. CDR3 sequence reads: CSAMAGGRNTIYF. CDR3 in DNA: TGCAGCGCAATGGCGGGGGGCAGAAACACCATATATTTT.

This clone was counted at least ten times. The rearrangement joins TRBV20-1 to TRBJ1-2; 7 nucleotides align to TRBD1. V lost 3 bases, J lost 0 bases, and 4 bases stayed unmatched. The germline CDR1 and CDR2 sequences are DFQATT and SNEGSKA (reference sequence). The CDR3 sequence is 14 residues long. The CDR3 bases are TGCAGTGCTAGTGCCGGGACAGCTAACTATGGCTACACCTTC. Its protein is CSASAGTANYGYTF.

This chain joins TRBV3-1 (or the pseudogene TRBV3-2) and TRBJ2-7; 9 positions agree with TRBD1. The CDR3 length is 14 residues. Germline V gives CDR1 LGHDT, CDR2 YNNKEL (reference sequence). With 6 bases clipped from V and 6 bases from J, the junction kept 9 bases outside the gene matches. The CDR3 here is CASRLGTGSGEQYF. The CDR3 DNA reads TGTGCCAGCAGACTTGGGACAGGGTCAGGCGAGCAGTACTTC.

The genes are TRBV2 and TRBJ1-5; D ambiguous. Trimming stripped 8 bases from V and 3 bases from J, with 11 bases between. The CDR3 is 13 residues long. Germline CDR1 SNHLY, CDR2 FYNNEI. The CDR3 reads CASSRGLNQPQHF. CDR3 nucleotide sequence: TGTGCCAGCTCGCGGGGTCTCAATCAGCCCCAGCATTTT.

The chain is built from TRBV21-1 and TRBJ2-3; no DNA check was done on the table's D call, TRBD2. TRBV21-1 is a pseudogene segment. The CDR3 spans 16 residues. This chain's CDR3 is CASSRSLAGMTDTQYF. The DNA for the CDR3 is TGTGCCAGCAGCAGGTCATTAGCGGGAATGACAGATACGCAGTATTTT.

The rearrangement links TRBV9 to TRBJ2-2, with D unresolved. The germline V gene has CDR1 SGDLS and CDR2 YYNGEE. There are 13 residues in the CDR3. V shed 3 bases and J shed 0 bases, with 3 bases lying between them. CDR3 loop: CASSGPNTGELFF. CDR3 nucleotide sequence: TGTGCCAGCAGCGGGCCGAACACCGGGGAGCTGTTTTTT.

The chain uses TRBV6-2 or TRBV6-3 and TRBJ2-5, with no clear D. Looked up from germline, CDR1 is MNHEY and CDR2 is SVGEGT. V lost 2 bases and J lost 4, with 8 bases in between. This CDR3 region has 13 residues. The CDR3 spells CASSYTFLETQYF. CDR3 DNA: TGTGCCAGCAGTTACACATTTCTAGAGACCCAGTACTTC.

The CDR3 nucleotides read TGTGCCTGGAGTGCCCAAGTTGGCTCTAATGAAAAACTGTTTTTT. Its translation: CAWSAQVGSNEKLFF. The chain couples TRBV30 to TRBJ1-4; no definite D call. The CDR3 has 15 residues. CDR1 GTSNPN and CDR2 SVGIG come from the germline V gene (reference sequence). V lost 1 base and J lost 3, with 12 bases in between.

J is TRBJ2-1 and V is TRBV9; 8 positions agree with TRBD2. This CDR3 contains 15 residues. J gave up 2 bases and V 0 bases, and 1 base lay outside the gene matches. Germline loops: CDR1 SGDLS, CDR2 YYNGEE. In nucleotides, the CDR3 is TGTGCCAGCAGCGTAGACGGGAGGGCCTACAATGAGCAGTTCTTC. It translates to CASSVDGRAYNEQFF.

A single count supports this clone. The V and J genes are TRBV7-2 and TRBJ2-2, with 7 bases matching TRBD2. This CDR3 has 17 amino acids. After removal of 5 bases from V and 2 bases from J, the junction contained 11 bases not matched to a gene. The germline CDR1 and CDR2 sequences are SGHTA and FQGNSA. The CDR3 loop is CASSQSTPGLNTGELFF. The CDR3 DNA follows: TGTGCCAGCAGCCAATCAACGCCGGGACTAAACACCGGGGAGCTGTTTTTT.

A remark on this clone: The sample holds other DNA sequences that translate to the same CDR3. The rearrangement links TRBV7-3 to TRBJ1-2; 9 bases fit TRBD1. The trim removed 3 bases at V and 8 bases at J, leaving 4 bases unmatched. CDR1 is SGHTA, CDR2 FQGTGA, per germline. CDR3 length: 13 amino acids. CDR3 bases: TGTGCCAGCAGCTTCGGACAGGGGCGAGGCTACACCTTC. It yields the protein CASSFGQGRGYTF.

The chain uses TRBV18 and TRBJ2-2; 7 bases are shared with TRBD2. Trimming removed 6 bases from V and 5 bases from J; junction bases left unmatched: 6. The CDR3 spans 14 residues. Germline V gene sequence: CDR1 KGHSH, CDR2 LQKENI. The CDR3 sequence is CASSPTSATGELFF. The CDR3 DNA is TGTGCCAGCTCCCCAACTAGCGCTACCGGGGAGCTGTTTTTT.